This T cell receptor (beta chain) was identified in a study of T cell responses to AZD1222 COVID-19 vaccine. Study observations and caveats: CD4 TCRs associated with vaccination spanned spike, dominating at 160-218 and 743-854. Clonal diversity may have been underestimated in mostly white British donors. Repertoires were collected only later (after the peak T cell response had occurred).

Germline loops: CDR1 SNHLY, CDR2 FYNNEI. V lost 6 bases to trimming and J lost 5 bases, with 7 bases between them. The CDR3 length is 11 residues. Produced via immunoSEQ multiplex PCR; TCRdb's table is partial and in-frame only. Of some 150,000 clones in the sample, roughly 90% were seen once. Note on this clone: The target antigen is unknown.

The sample here was peripheral blood, taken 28 days after the second AZD1222 dose. The sequence derives from an adult who received the AZD1222 COVID-19 vaccine. The chain uses TRBV2 and TRBJ1-1, with D tentatively TRBD1 (6 bases). In nucleotides, the CDR3 is TGTGCCAGCAGAGGGGGGACTGAAGCTTTCTTT. Its translation is CASRGGTEAFF.